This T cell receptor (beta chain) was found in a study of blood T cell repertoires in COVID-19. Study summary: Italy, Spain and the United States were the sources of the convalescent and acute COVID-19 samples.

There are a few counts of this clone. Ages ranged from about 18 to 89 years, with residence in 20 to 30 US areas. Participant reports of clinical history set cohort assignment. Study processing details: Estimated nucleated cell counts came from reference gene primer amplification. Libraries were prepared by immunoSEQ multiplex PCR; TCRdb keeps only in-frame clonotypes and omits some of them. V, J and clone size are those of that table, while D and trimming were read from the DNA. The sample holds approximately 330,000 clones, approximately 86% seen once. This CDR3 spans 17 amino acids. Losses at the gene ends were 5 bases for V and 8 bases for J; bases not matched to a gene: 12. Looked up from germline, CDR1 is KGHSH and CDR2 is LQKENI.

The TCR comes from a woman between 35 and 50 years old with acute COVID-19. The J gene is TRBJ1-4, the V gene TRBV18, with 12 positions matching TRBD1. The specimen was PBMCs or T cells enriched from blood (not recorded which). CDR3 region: CASSNPNRDRGPEKLFF. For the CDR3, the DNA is TGTGCCAGCTCAAACCCTAACCGGGACAGGGGGCCAGAAAAACTGTTTTTT.